A single sample gave rise to the 26 T cell receptor beta chains below, sequenced in a study of T cells after yellow fever vaccination. One entry per CDR3 protein results from TCRdb running MiXCR on the 5' RACE reads. The data show 300,000 to 400,000 distinct CDR3 sequences, with about 10% seen just once and 3% to 3.5% held by the top ten. This specimen was CD4+ T cells sorted from PBMCs, taken 45 days after the yellow fever booster vaccination. Receptor source: a young man who received the YFV17D yellow fever vaccine.

This clonotype came up many times. This sequence joins TRBV7-2 and TRBJ2-5; 14 bases line up with TRBD2. CDR1 is SGHTA, CDR2 FQGNSA, per germline. V dropped 5 bases and J dropped 4; count of bases not matched to a gene: 9. There are 17 residues in the CDR3. CDR3 amino acids: CASSQTSGGAVGETQYF. The CDR3 DNA is TGTGCCAGCAGCCAGACTAGCGGGGGGGCCGTTGGAGAGACCCAGTACTTC. The entire variable domain, with the rest obtained from reference TRBV7-2 and TRBJ2-5, is as follows: GAGVSQSPSNKVTEKGKDVELRCDPISGHTALYWYRQSLGQGLEFLIYFQGNSAPDKSGLPSDRFSAERTGGSVSTLTIQRTQQEDSAVYLCASSQTSGGAVGETQYFGPGTRLLVL.

Comments on this clonotype: A single base separates this from a much larger clone, so it may be a read error. CDR3: CASSQVSGGSSETQYF. Written as DNA, the CDR3 is TGTGCCAGCAGCCAAGTGAGCGGGGGGTCGTCAGAGACCCAGTACTTC. The chain recombines TRBV4-2 with TRBJ2-5; 9 nucleotides match TRBD2. Germline loops: CDR1 LGHNA, CDR2 YNFKEQ. Trimming took 1 base from V and 4 from J; bases not matched to a gene: 7. CDR3 length: 16 residues.

The J gene is TRBJ1-2, the V gene TRBV27, with D unresolved. Trimming left V 3 bases short and J 4 bases short, with 12 bases between. The CDR3 consists of 14 residues. Germline V gene data show CDR1 as MNHEY and CDR2 as SMNVEV (reference sequence). CDR3 in DNA: TGTGCCAGCAGTTTTCAAGGGATAGGCTATGGCTACACCTTC. Protein: CASSFQGIGYGYTF.

The genes are TRBV7-9 and TRBJ2-3, with no clear D. CDR3 length: 13 residues. The V gene's germline CDR1 is SEHNR and CDR2 FQNEAQ (reference sequence). Between the trimmed V and J ends, which lost 5 bases and 3 bases, there was a span of 9 bases. Here the CDR3 DNA reads TGTGCCAGCAGCCGCCAGGAAACAGATACGCAGTATTTT. Its protein is CASSRQETDTQYF.

The V gene is TRBV5-1, the J gene TRBJ1-1, with 7 positions matching TRBD1. The CDR3 totals 14 residues. Germline trimming cut 3 bases from V and 5 bases from J; bases unmatched to any gene: 7. Germline CDR1 and CDR2: SGHRS and YFSETQ. CDR3 nucleotides: TGCGCCAGCAGCTCAGGAGGGACAGCAACTGAAGCTTTCTTT. Translation: CASSSGGTATEAFF.

The genes are TRBV10-3 and TRBJ1-5; possibly TRBD1 for D (6 bases). Per germline, CDR1 ENHRY and CDR2 SYGVKD. The CDR3 sequence is 14 residues long. The V gene lost 6 bases and the J gene lost 3 bases, with 12 bases spanning the gap. CDR3 coding DNA: TGTGCCATCAGCCAGGGGTATACCAATCAGCCCCAGCATTTT. This codes for CAISQGYTNQPQHF.

This clonotype showed up just a few times. The chain is built from TRBV5-1 and TRBJ1-4; TRBD1 matches 9 bases. Germline trimming cut 2 bases from V and 4 bases from J; bases unmatched to any gene: 6. This CDR3 region has 16 residues. Germline V gene sequence: CDR1 SGHRS, CDR2 YFSETQ. The CDR3 DNA is TGCGCCAGCAGCTTCGGACAGGGGCTAGTTAATGAAAAACTGTTTTTT. Translating gives CASSFGQGLVNEKLFF.

DNA of the CDR3: TGTGCCAGCAGCGGTCAACCCAACGGGGAGCTGTTTTTT. Encoded protein: CASSGQPNGELFF. The rearrangement uses TRBV28 and TRBJ2-2; D not certain. The CDR3 totals 13 residues. V gave up 6 bases and J gave up 7 bases, with 12 bases separating them. The germline CDR1 and CDR2 sequences are MDHEN and SYDVKM.

V is TRBV4-3 and J is TRBJ2-1; the match to TRBD2 covers 7 bases. The CDR3 consists of 15 residues. V lost 0 bases, J lost 8 bases, and 7 bases stayed unmatched. CDR1 is LGHNA, CDR2 YSLEER, per germline. The CDR3 spells CASSQDWGGMHEQFF. The CDR3 DNA is TGCGCCAGCAGCCAAGATTGGGGGGGGATGCATGAGCAGTTCTTC.

This chain connects TRBV28 to TRBJ1-5; D uncertain. The CDR3 is 15 residues long. Germline-derived CDR1 and CDR2 are MDHEN and SYDVKM. Trimming left V 3 bases short and J 3 bases short, with 12 bases between. In DNA form, the CDR3 reads TGTGCCAGCAGTTTCGGACGGGCATACAATCAGCCCCAGCATTTT. Protein: CASSFGRAYNQPQHF.

This clonotype was counted at least ten times. DNA of the CDR3: TGTGCCAGCAGCCCTAGGAGGGACACAGATACGCAGTATTTT. Its translation: CASSPRRDTDTQYF. This chain links TRBV7-2 with TRBJ2-3; D possibly corresponds to TRBD2 (6 bases). The V gene's germline CDR1 is SGHTA and CDR2 FQGNSA. V was clipped by 5 bases and J by 2 bases, with 11 bases between them. The CDR3 has 14 residues.

The chain carries TRBV4-1 and TRBJ1-5; D perhaps matches TRBD1 (5 bases). Trimming took off 6 bases at V and 4 bases at J, with 13 bases between the two ends. The germline V gene has CDR1 MGHRA and CDR2 YSYEKL. The CDR3 contains 14 residues. The CDR3 is CASSRDGYNQPQHF. As DNA, the CDR3 is TGCGCCAGCAGTCGGGACGGATATAATCAGCCCCAGCATTTT.

This clonotype was detected a few times. The chain links TRBV4-1 to TRBJ1-1; D is possibly TRBD1 (5 bases). Germline V lookup: CDR1 MGHRA, CDR2 YSYEKL. V gave up 7 bases and J gave up 11 bases, with 17 bases separating them. The CDR3 contains 12 residues. The CDR3 is CASNQVGGVAFF. The CDR3 DNA follows: TGCGCCAGCAACCAGGTGGGAGGGGTTGCTTTCTTT.

CDR3 DNA sequence: TGTGCCAGCAGCCCAAGAGGGGGAGAAGAGACCCAGTACTTC. It translates to CASSPRGGEETQYF. The J gene is TRBJ2-5, the V gene TRBV7-3, with TRBD1 as a possible D gene (6 bases). V was pared by 5 bases and J by 3 bases, with 13 bases between. CDR3 length: 14 amino acids. The germline V gene encodes CDR1 SGHTA and CDR2 FQGTGA.

The V call is TRBV12-3 or TRBV12-4, the J call TRBJ2-2; weak D call: TRBD2 (5 bases). V was shortened by 3 bases and J by 6 bases, with 14 bases between the two germline ends. The CDR3 totals 15 residues. Written as DNA, the CDR3 is TGTGCCAGCAGTTTTCACAGTCAAGCGGCCGGGGAGCTGTTTTTT. It codes for CASSFHSQAAGELFF.

This clonotype has at least ten counts. The chain couples TRBV10-3 to TRBJ1-2; 8 bases agree with TRBD1. Germline CDR1 reads ENHRY; CDR2 reads SYGVKD. This CDR3 spans 14 amino acids. V trimming: 7 bases; J trimming: 3 bases; junction bases outside the gene matches: 7. CDR3 protein: CAIMGQAKDYGYTF. The CDR3 DNA follows: TGTGCCATCATGGGACAGGCGAAGGACTATGGCTACACCTTC.

This clonotype was counted a few times. Here the CDR3 reads CASSQHGVENSPLHF. The CDR3 coding sequence is TGTGCCAGCTCCCAACACGGGGTCGAGAATTCACCCCTCCACTTT. This chain links TRBV18 with TRBJ1-6; D call uncertain. CDR1 is KGHSH and CDR2 is LQKENI in the germline V gene. V lost 6 bases to trimming and J lost 7 bases, with 16 bases between them. CDR3 length: 15 amino acids.

This clonotype was detected only a few times. The V call is TRBV5-1, the J call TRBJ2-5; 10 nucleotides match TRBD2. Looked up from germline, CDR1 is SGHRS and CDR2 is YFSETQ. The CDR3 has 17 residues. The V segment lost 0 bases and the J segment 1 base; nucleotides outside the gene matches: 6. DNA of the CDR3: TGCGCCAGCAGCTTGGCCCGGACTAGCGGAGGCCAAGAGACCCAGTACTTC. Protein sequence: CASSLARTSGGQETQYF.

This clonotype has a handful of counts. CDR3 in amino acids: CASQPTTNTGELFF. CDR3 DNA: TGCGCCAGCCAACCAACTACGAACACCGGGGAGCTGTTTTTT. The chain recombines TRBV5-1 with TRBJ2-2; D is unresolved. Deletions cut 7 bases from V and 0 bases from J, with 10 bases between. Germline CDR1 and CDR2: SGHRS and YFSETQ. This CDR3 is built from 14 residues.

The rearrangement links TRBV4-1 to TRBJ2-1; D is perhaps TRBD1 or TRBD2 (6 bases each). Per the germline V gene, CDR1 is MGHRA and CDR2 is YSYEKL. The V end was cut by 4 bases, the J end by 0 bases, with 31 bases between. The CDR3 spans 22 residues. The CDR3 DNA reads as TGCGCCAGCAGCCCCCTCGGCCCACGGGGGCCCCGTCTCTCTAGCTCCTACAATGAGCAGTTCTTC. The encoded protein is CASSPLGPRGPRLSSSYNEQFF.

The chain employs TRBV20-1 and TRBJ1-1; 8 bases map to TRBD1. Germline CDR1 and CDR2: DFQATT and SNEGSKA (reference sequence). The CDR3 is made up of 10 amino acids. Germline trimming cut 5 bases from V and 11 bases from J; bases unmatched to any gene: 4. The CDR3: CSAGQGAAFF. The CDR3 coding sequence is TGCAGTGCTGGGCAGGGGGCGGCTTTCTTT.

This clonotype was counted a few times. V gene TRBV4-2 combines with J gene TRBJ2-3; D unresolved. V lost 5 bases to trimming and J lost 2 bases, with 11 bases between them. CDR1 and CDR2 (germline): LGHNA, YNFKEQ. This CDR3 spans 14 amino acids. The CDR3 region is CASSYEHSTDTQYF. The CDR3 coding sequence is TGTGCCAGCAGCTACGAGCATTCCACAGATACGCAGTATTTT.

This clonotype was seen ten or more times. The genes are TRBV5-1 and TRBJ1-1; D unclear. This CDR3 comprises 15 residues. V lost 2 bases and J 1 base, leaving 12 bases between the germline ends. Germline lookup yields CDR1 SGHRS and CDR2 YFSETQ. CDR3 amino acids: CASSLSPLGNTEAFF. For the CDR3, the DNA is TGCGCCAGCAGCTTATCTCCGTTGGGGAACACTGAAGCTTTCTTT.

The J gene is TRBJ2-3, the V gene TRBV5-1; D perhaps matches TRBD2 (6 bases). Germline loops: CDR1 SGHRS, CDR2 YFSETQ. The CDR3 has 15 residues. The V and J ends lost 2 bases and 0 bases respectively, with 10 bases between them. CDR3 sequence (DNA): TGCGCCAGCAGCTTCGGAGGGCCTAGCACAGATACGCAGTATTTT. Protein product: CASSFGGPSTDTQYF.

This chain joins TRBV3-1 and TRBJ1-5; D unresolved. The germline V gene has CDR1 LGHDT and CDR2 YNNKEL (reference sequence). The germline V and J ends were trimmed by 4 bases and 0 bases, with 7 bases remaining between them. This CDR3 is built from 14 residues. The CDR3 here is CASSRSYSNQPQHF. The CDR3 region has the DNA TGTGCCAGCAGCCGGAGTTATAGCAATCAGCCCCAGCATTTT.

This clonotype has a handful of counts. The chain combines TRBV7-2 with TRBJ1-5; 8 nucleotides line up with TRBD1. V gave up 11 bases and J gave up 2 bases; unmatched junction bases: 8. This CDR3 is built from 14 residues. The germline CDR1 and CDR2 sequences are SGHTA and FQGNSA. The CDR3 reads CASQQDRGNQPQHF. CDR3 in DNA: TGTGCCTCCCAGCAGGACAGGGGCAATCAGCCCCAGCATTTT.